This T cell receptor (beta chain) stems from a study of blood T cell repertoires in COVID-19 (dated by TCRdb to 2018 to 2020). Regarding the complete study: The collaborator samples originated in the United States, Italy and Spain and spanned the acute and convalescent phases of COVID-19. The prospective study material was composed of cDNA or gDNA derived from T cells, B-cell-depleted T cells, or PBMCs. Subjects who had been exposed to COVID-19, were actively infected with it, or had recovered from it provided the deeply sampled blood TCRbeta repertoires that made up the dataset. A freely available public database, intended as a resource for researchers studying the immune response to SARS-CoV-2, is where the repertoires were released. Samples came from the ongoing ImmuneRACE study (first 160 participants) plus 1,254 subjects from 6 global collaborators. Nearly every sample came with metadata listing a de-identified subject ID, COVID-19 status, age in years and sex. Where HLA class I and class II types were available, the types were taken from metadata supplied by the sample provider, not from assay-based typing.

V ends up 0 bases short and J 6 bases short, with an unmatched junction base count of 12. CDR3 length: 16 amino acids, cysteine to phenylalanine. Only the CDR3 DNA stays, 48 bases, in frame from base 1. CDR1 and CDR2, per the germline V gene, are SGDLS and YYNGEE. Study-wide conclusions, independent of this receptor: How much clinical and demographic metadata was included differed by source and by participant, and the metadata was provided uncurated.

Concerning this clone: No antigen is known for it. No per-base quality is available; no much larger clone lies one base away.

One collaborating source in Seattle enrolled patients while the patients were actively infected and followed the patients over time throughout the course of disease. Each collaborating institution followed its own protocols to collect whole blood in K2EDTA tubes. Collaborator samples were shipped for TCRbeta analysis as frozen whole blood, isolated PBMCs, or DNA extracted from either sample type. TCRbeta CDR3 regions were amplified from genomic DNA using the immunoSEQ Assay, a bias-controlled multiplex PCR. Per the original workflow: Within the assay, amplification of reference gene primers was used to estimate how many nucleated cells each sample contained. To quantify the absolute abundance of each unique TCRbeta CDR3 rearrangement, sequence reads were collapsed and filtered. For each sample, productive Simpson clonality was calculated by taking the square root of Simpson's diversity index across productive rearrangements. The table comes from immuneACCESS by way of TCRdb, which keeps in-frame sequences with V and J called. Part of the clones is missing from these tables; in studies checked, under half for an unresolved V gene and the rest for unknown reasons. V and J calls and clone size are as listed in that table; D and trimming were resolved from the DNA. The sample table holds approximately 150,000 clones, of which 84% were seen once. The top ten constitute about 2.5% of the sample.

The clonotype originates from a woman aged 80 or older with COVID-19, enrolled during active disease. The sample taken for sequencing was peripheral blood. This sequence uses TRBV9 and TRBJ2-7; a stretch of 7 junction bases matches TRBD1. CDR3 reads: CASSVEKPSRDSEQYF. In nucleotides, the sequence is TGTGCCAGCAGCGTAGAAAAACCGAGCCGGGACAGCGAGCAGTACTTC.